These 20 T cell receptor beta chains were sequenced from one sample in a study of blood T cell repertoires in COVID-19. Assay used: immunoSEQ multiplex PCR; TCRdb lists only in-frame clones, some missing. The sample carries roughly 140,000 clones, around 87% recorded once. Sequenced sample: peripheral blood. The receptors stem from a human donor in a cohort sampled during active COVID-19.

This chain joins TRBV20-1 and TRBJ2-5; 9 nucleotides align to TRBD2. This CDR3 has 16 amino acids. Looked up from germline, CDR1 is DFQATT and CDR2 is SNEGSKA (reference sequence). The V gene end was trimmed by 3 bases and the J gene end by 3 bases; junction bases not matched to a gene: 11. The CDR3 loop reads CSASFTSGYPEETQYF. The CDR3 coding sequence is TGCAGTGCTAGTTTCACTAGCGGGTACCCAGAAGAGACCCAGTACTTC.

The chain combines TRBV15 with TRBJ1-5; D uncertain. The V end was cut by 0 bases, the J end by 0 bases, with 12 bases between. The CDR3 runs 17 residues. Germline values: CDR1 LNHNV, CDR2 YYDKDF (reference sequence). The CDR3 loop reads CATSREQSLYSNQPQHF. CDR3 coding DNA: TGTGCCACCAGCAGAGAACAGTCCCTTTATAGCAATCAGCCCCAGCATTTT.

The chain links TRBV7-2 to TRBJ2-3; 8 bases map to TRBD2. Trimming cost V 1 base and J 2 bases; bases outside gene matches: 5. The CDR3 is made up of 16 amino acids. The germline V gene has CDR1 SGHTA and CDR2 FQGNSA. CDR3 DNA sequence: TGTGCCAGCAGCTTAGTGGCTAGCGGGCCCACAGATACGCAGTATTTT. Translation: CASSLVASGPTDTQYF. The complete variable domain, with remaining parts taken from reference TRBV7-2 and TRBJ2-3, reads GAGVSQSPSNKVTEKGKDVELRCDPISGHTALYWYRQSLGQGLEFLIYFQGNSAPDKSGLPSDRFSAERTGGSVSTLTIQRTQQEDSAVYLCASSLVASGPTDTQYFGPGTRLTVL.

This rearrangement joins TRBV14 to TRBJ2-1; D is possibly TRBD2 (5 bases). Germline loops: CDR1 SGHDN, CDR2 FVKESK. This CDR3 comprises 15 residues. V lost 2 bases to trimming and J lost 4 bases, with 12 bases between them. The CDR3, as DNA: TGTGCCAGCAGCCAAATGGAGGCCCTTTACAATGAGCAGTTCTTC. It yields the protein CASSQMEALYNEQFF.

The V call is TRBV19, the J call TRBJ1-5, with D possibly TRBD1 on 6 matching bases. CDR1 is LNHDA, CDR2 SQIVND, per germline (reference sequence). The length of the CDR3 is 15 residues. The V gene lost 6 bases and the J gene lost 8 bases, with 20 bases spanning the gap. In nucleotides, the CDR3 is TGTGCCAGTAGCCTCCTCTCCGGGACAATTGAGCCCCAGCATTTT. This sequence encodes CASSLLSGTIEPQHF.

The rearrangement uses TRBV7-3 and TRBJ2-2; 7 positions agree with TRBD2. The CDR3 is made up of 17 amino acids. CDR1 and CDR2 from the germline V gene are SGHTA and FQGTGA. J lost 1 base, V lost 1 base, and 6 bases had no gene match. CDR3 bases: TGTGCCAGCAGCTTAAGGGGGTTAGCGGGGAACACCGGGGAGCTGTTTTTT. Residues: CASSLRGLAGNTGELFF.

The DNA for the CDR3 is TGTGCCAGCAGTGAACCCTCGGAGACAGACACCGGGGAGCTGTTTTTT. Amino acids: CASSEPSETDTGELFF. The V and J genes are TRBV2 and TRBJ2-2; the D gene is possibly TRBD1 (5 bases). Deletions cut 2 bases from V and 3 bases from J, with 13 bases between. Germline values: CDR1 SNHLY, CDR2 FYNNEI. The CDR3 has 16 residues.

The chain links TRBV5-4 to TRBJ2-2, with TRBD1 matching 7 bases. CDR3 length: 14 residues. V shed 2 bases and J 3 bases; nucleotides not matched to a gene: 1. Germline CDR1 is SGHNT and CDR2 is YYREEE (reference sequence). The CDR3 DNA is TGTGCCAGCAGCTTAGACAGGGACACCGGGGAGCTGTTTTTT. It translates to CASSLDRDTGELFF.

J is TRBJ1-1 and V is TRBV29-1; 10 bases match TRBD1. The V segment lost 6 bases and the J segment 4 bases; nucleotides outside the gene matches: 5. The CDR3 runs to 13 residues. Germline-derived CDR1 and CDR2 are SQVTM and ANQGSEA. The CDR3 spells CSVAGQGTTEAFF. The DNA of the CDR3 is TGCAGCGTGGCGGGACAGGGGACCACTGAAGCTTTCTTT.

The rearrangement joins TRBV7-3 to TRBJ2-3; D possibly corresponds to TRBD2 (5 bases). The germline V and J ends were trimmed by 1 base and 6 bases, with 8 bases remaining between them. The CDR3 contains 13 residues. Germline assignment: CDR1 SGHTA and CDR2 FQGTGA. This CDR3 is CASSLRLKDTQYF. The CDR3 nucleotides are TGTGCCAGCAGCTTAAGACTAAAGGATACGCAGTATTTT.

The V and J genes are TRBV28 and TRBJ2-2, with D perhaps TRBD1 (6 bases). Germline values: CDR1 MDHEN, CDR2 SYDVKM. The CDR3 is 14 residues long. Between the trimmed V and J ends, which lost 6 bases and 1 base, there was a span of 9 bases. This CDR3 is CASRLQGNTGELFF. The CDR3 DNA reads TGTGCCAGCAGACTACAGGGGAACACCGGGGAGCTGTTTTTT.

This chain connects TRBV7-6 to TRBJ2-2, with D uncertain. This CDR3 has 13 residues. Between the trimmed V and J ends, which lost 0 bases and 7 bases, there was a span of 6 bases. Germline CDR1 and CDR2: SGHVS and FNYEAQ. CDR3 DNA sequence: TGTGCCAGCAGCTTAGCGACGGGCGGGGAGCTGTTTTTT. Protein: CASSLATGGELFF.

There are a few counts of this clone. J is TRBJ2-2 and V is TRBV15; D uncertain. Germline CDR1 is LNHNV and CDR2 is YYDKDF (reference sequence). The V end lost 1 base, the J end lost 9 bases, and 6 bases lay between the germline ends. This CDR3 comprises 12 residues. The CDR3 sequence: CATSRVRRELFF. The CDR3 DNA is TGTGCCACCAGCAGAGTGAGAAGGGAGCTGTTTTTT.

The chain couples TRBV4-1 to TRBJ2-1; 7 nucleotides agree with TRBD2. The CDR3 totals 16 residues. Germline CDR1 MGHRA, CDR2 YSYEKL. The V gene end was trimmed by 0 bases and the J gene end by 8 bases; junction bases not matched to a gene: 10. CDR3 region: CASSQEPFGGGHEQFF. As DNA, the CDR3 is TGCGCCAGCAGCCAAGAGCCCTTCGGGGGAGGGCATGAGCAGTTCTTC.

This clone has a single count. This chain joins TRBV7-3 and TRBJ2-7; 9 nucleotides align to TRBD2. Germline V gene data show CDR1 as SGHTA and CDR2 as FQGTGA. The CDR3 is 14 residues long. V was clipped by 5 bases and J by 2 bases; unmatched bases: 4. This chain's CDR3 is CASSPAGGPYEQYF. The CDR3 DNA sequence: TGTGCCAGCAGCCCGGCGGGAGGGCCCTACGAGCAGTACTTC.

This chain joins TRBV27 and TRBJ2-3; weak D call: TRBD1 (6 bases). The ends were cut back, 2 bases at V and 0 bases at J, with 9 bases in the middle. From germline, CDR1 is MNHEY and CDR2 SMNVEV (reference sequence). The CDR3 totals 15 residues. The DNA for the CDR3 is TGTGCCAGCAGTTTACTCCAGGGGAGCACAGATACGCAGTATTTT. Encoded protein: CASSLLQGSTDTQYF.

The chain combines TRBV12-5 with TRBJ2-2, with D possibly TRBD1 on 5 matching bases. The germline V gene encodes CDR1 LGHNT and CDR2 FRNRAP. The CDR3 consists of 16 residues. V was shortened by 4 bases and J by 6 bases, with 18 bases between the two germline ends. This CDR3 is CASGSIRMGLAGELFF. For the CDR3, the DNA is TGTGCTAGTGGTTCAATACGGATGGGGCTGGCCGGGGAGCTGTTTTTT. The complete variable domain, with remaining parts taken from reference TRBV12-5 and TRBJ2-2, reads DARVTQTPRHKVTEMGQEVTMRCQPILGHNTVFWYRQTMMQGLELLAYFRNRAPLDDSGMPKDRFSAEMPDATLATLKIQPSEPRDSAVYFCASGSIRMGLAGELFFGEGSRLTVL.

Written as DNA, the CDR3 is TGTGCCACCAGTCTAGGACATTCGGGCCAAGAGACCCAGTACTTC. Translated: CATSLGHSGQETQYF. The V gene is TRBV15, the J gene TRBJ2-5; weak D call: TRBD1 (5 bases). Germline CDR1 and CDR2: LNHNV and YYDKDF (reference sequence). V was trimmed by 6 bases and J by 1 base, leaving 15 bases between them. The CDR3 has 15 residues.

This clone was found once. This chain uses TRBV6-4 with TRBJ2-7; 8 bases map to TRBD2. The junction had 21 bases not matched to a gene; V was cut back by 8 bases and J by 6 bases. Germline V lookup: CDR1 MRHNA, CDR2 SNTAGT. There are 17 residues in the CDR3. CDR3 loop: CASPSRGGGPPLGEQYF. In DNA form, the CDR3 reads TGTGCCAGCCCCTCACGAGGCGGGGGGCCCCCTCTCGGCGAGCAGTACTTC.

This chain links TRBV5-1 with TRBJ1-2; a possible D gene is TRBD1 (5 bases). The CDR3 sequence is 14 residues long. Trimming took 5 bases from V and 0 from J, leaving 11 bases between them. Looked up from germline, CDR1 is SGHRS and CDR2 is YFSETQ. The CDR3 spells CASREQAANYGYTF. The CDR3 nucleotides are TGCGCCAGCAGGGAACAGGCGGCTAACTATGGCTACACCTTC.